A selection of T cell receptor beta chains follows, all from one sample in a study of chemoradiotherapy in HPV16-positive cancers. Method: immunoSEQ multiplex PCR; TCRdb's copy keeps in-frame clones and lacks some. The data hold about 12,000 clones, with 89% observed a single time. Sequencing used blood, obtained from a patient who underwent chemoradiotherapy. The receptors shown here come from a human donor with HPV-associated anogenital cancer. The CDR3 runs from the conserved cysteine through the conserved F or W. The D gene is left open where the match is weak. Part of the rows lack a size; the others show once, few, many or a class for expanded clones.

>-|-|TRBJ1-2|TRBV2
CASSERPYGYTF
TGTGCCAGCAGTGAGCGGCCCTATGGCTACACCTTC
>medium-sized|TRBD1|TRBJ2-3|TRBV28
CASSPTGGTDTQYF
TGTGCCAGCAGTCCCACAGGGGGCACAGATACGCAGTATTTT
>-|TRBD1|TRBJ1-5|TRBV6-5
CASSYDHRDSRQPQHF
TGTGCCAGCAGTTACGATCACCGGGACAGTCGTCAGCCCCAGCATTTT
>-|TRBD2|TRBJ2-6|TRBV9
CASSLNAGTSGYSGANVLTF
TGTGCCAGCAGCTTAAACGCCGGGACTAGCGGTTACTCTGGGGCCAACGTCCTGACTTTC
>-|-|TRBJ2-5|TRBV7-9
CASSHEETQYF
TGTGCCAGCAGTCACGAAGAGACCCAGTACTTC
>-|-|TRBJ1-3|TRBV15
CATSLIGSSRYSGNTIYF
TGTGCCACCAGCCTGATCGGGAGTTCTCGGTACTCTGGAAACACCATATATTTT
>-|TRBD1|TRBJ1-1|TRBV28
CASRIRGRTEAFF
TGTGCCAGCAGGATCAGGGGGCGCACTGAAGCTTTCTTT
>-|TRBD1|TRBJ2-5|TRBV7-6
CASSLAGRGRVETQYF
TGTGCCAGCAGCTTAGCTGGCAGGGGGCGGGTAGAGACCCAGTACTTC
>few|TRBD2|TRBJ2-6|TRBV7-2
CASSLVGLAGGSGANVLTF
TGTGCCAGCAGCTTAGTCGGACTAGCGGGGGGCTCTGGGGCCAACGTCCTGACTTTC
>-|TRBD1|TRBJ1-1|TRBV6-1
CASSERGTGATEAFF
TGTGCCAGCAGTGAACGGGGGACAGGGGCCACTGAAGCTTTCTTT
>-|TRBD1|TRBJ2-3|TRBV7-2
CASSQRQGGTDTQYF
TGTGCCAGCAGCCAAAGACAGGGCGGCACAGATACGCAGTATTTT
>-|-|TRBJ1-1|TRBV5-1
CASSLAPGYTEAFF
TGCGCCAGCAGCTTGGCCCCAGGTTACACTGAAGCTTTCTTT
>-|TRBD2|TRBJ2-2|TRBV27
CASSRIAGLNTGELFF
TGTGCCAGCAGTCGTATAGCGGGATTGAACACCGGGGAGCTGTTTTTT
>-|-|TRBJ2-2|TRBV11-2
CASSLTTTGELFF
TGTGCCAGCAGCTTAACGACCACCGGGGAGCTGTTTTTT
>few|-|TRBJ1-2|TRBV5-1
CASSFSAGSSYTF
TGCGCCAGCAGCTTTTCGGCAGGGAGTAGCTACACCTTC